This T cell receptor beta chain originates from a study of T and B cells in COVID-19 patients. Overall study context: Of approximately 21 active-infection patients, roughly eleven were critically ill with mechanical ventilation or extracorporeal membrane oxygenation.

After removal of 1 base from V and 5 bases from J, the junction contained 3 bases not matched to a gene. Germline CDR1 SGHKS, CDR2 YYEKEE (reference sequence). The CDR3 spans 14 residues. BIOMED2 TRB-A/B primer pools were used in multiplex TRB PCR. Each CDR3 protein gets one entry after TCRdb re-called the multiplex PCR reads with MiXCR. Of 8,300 or so distinct CDR3 sequences in the sample, 26% are singletons; the top ten hold 15% to 20%. Each TRB amplification used roughly 240-550 ng of genomic DNA from blood. The chain couples TRBV5-5 to TRBJ1-3; 7 positions match TRBD1. The source material was blood. The clonotype comes from a human donor with active COVID-19. CDR3 sequence: CASSLSQGRNTIYF. The CDR3 nucleotides are TGTGCCAGCAGCTTGTCACAGGGGAGAAACACCATATATTTT.